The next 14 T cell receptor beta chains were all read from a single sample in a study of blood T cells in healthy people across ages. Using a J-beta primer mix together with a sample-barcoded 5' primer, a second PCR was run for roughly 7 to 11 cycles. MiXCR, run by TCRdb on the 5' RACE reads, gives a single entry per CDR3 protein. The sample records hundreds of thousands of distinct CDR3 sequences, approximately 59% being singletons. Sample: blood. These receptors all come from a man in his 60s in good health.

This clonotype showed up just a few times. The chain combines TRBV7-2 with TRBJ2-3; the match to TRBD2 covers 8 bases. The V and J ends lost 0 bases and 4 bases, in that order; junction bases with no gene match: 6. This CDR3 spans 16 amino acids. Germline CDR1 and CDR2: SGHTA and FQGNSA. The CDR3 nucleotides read TGTGCCAGCAGCTTAGCGGCGGGGGGAGTCCCAGATACGCAGTATTTT. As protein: CASSLAAGGVPDTQYF.

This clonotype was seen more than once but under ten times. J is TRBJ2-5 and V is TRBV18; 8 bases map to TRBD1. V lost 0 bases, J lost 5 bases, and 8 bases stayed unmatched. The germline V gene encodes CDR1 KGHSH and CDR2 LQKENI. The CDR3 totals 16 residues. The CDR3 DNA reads TGTGCCAGCTCACCACCCTCTGGACAGGGTAAGGAGACCCAGTACTTC. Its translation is CASSPPSGQGKETQYF.

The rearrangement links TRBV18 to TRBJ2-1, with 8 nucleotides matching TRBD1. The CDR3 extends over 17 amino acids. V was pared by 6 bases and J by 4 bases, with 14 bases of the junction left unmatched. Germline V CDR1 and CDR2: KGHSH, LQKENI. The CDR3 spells CASSWARTGQEYNEQFF. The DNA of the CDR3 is TGTGCCAGCTCTTGGGCGAGAACGGGACAGGAGTACAATGAGCAGTTCTTC.

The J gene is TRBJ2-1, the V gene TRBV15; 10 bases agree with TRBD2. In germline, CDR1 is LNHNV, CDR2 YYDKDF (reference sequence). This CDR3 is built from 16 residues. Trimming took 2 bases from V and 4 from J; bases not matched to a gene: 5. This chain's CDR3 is CATSRPLAGVYNEQFF. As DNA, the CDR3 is TGTGCCACCAGCAGACCTCTAGCGGGGGTTTACAATGAGCAGTTCTTC.

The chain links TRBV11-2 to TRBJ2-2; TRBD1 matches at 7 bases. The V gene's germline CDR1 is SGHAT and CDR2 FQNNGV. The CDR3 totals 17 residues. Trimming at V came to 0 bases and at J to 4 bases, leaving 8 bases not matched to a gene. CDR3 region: CASSLDPTGAGTGELFF. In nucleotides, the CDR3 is TGTGCCAGCAGCTTAGACCCCACAGGGGCGGGCACCGGGGAGCTGTTTTTT.

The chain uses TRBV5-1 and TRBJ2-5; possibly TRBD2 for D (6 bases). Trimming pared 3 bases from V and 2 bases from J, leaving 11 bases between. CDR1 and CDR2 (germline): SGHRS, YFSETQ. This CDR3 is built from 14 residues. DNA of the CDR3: TGCGCCAGCAGCTGGGGCGGGGAGCAAGAGACCCAGTACTTC. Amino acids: CASSWGGEQETQYF.

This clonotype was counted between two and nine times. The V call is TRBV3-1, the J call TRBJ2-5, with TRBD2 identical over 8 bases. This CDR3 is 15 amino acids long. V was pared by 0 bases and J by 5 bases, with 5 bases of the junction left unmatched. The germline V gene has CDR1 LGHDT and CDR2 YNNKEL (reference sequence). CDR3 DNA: TGTGCCAGCAGCCAAGAGGGACTAGGGTTGGAGACCCAGTACTTC. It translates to CASSQEGLGLETQYF.

CDR3 sequence (DNA): TGTGCCAGCATTCCCTCGGGGGCTAGGTACTACGAGCAGTACTTC. Its translation is CASIPSGARYYEQYF. This chain connects TRBV28 to TRBJ2-7; the D call may be TRBD1 or TRBD2 (6 bases each). This CDR3 is built from 15 residues. In germline, CDR1 is MDHEN, CDR2 SYDVKM. The V and J ends lost 7 bases and 3 bases respectively, with 19 bases between them.

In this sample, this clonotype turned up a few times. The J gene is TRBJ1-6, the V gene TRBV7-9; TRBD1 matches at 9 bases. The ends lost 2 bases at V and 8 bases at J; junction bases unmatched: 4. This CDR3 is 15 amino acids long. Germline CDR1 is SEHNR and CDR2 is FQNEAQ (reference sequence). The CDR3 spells CASSLRDRVDSPLHF. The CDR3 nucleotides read TGTGCCAGCAGCTTAAGGGACAGGGTTGATTCACCCCTCCACTTT.

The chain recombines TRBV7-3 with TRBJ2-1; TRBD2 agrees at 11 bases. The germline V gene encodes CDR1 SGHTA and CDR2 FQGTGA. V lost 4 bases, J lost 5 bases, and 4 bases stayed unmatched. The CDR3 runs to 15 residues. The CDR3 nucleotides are TGTGCCAGCAGCTCTCAGACTAGCGGGAACAATGAGCAGTTCTTC. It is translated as CASSSQTSGNNEQFF.

The CDR3 sequence: CASTMTGGTDTQYF. The CDR3 bases are TGTGCCAGCACCATGACAGGGGGCACAGATACGCAGTATTTT. The V gene is TRBV25-1, the J gene TRBJ2-3; 8 nucleotides line up with TRBD1. V trimming: 7 bases; J trimming: 1 base; junction bases outside the gene matches: 4. The germline V gene encodes CDR1 MGHDK and CDR2 SYGVNS. The CDR3 is 14 residues long.

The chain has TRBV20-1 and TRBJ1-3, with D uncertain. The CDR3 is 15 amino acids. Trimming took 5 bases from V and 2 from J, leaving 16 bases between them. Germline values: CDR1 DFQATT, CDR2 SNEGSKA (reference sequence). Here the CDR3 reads CSAYDPTNTGNTIYF. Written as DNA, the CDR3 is TGCAGTGCTTACGATCCGACAAATACTGGAAACACCATATATTTT.

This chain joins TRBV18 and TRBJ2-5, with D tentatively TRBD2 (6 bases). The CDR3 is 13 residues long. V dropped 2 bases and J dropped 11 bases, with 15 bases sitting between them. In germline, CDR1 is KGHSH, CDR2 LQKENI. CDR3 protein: CASSPGLPGEQYF. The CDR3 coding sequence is TGTGCCAGCTCACCAGGCCTCCCGGGGGAGCAGTACTTC. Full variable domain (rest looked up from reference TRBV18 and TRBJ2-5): NAGVMQNPRHLVRRRGQEARLRCSPMKGHSHVYWYRQLPEEGLKFMVYLQKENIIDESGMPKERFSAEFPKEGPSILRIQQVVRGDSAAYFCASSPGLPGEQYFGPGTRLLVL.

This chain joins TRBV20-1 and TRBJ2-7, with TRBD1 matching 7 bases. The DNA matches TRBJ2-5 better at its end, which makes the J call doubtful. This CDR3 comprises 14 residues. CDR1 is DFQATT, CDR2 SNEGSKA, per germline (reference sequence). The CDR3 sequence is CSARQTGWLETQYF. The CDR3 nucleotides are TGCAGTGCTAGGCAGACAGGGTGGTTGGAGACCCAGTACTTC.